The TCR beta chain under discussion was sequenced for a study of beta chain features in type 1 diabetes. The study's findings and limits: Using cDNA template may skew counts toward highly expressing activated cells. Whether TCRB rearrangement is influenced by HLA type was left unresolved in this analysis. Fewer insertions but more deletions were seen at VDJ junctions in type 1 diabetes patients. Among patients with Type 1 diabetes, TCRB CDR3s were moderately but significantly shorter in every one of the four CD4+ subsets.

Expressed TCRB transcripts were sequenced because the isolated RNA had all been reverse transcribed beforehand. Clones were sequenced by immunoSEQ multiplex PCR, and TCRdb holds only the in-frame ones, with some missing. This table has hundreds of thousands of clones, around an eighth appearing once. Sorting of CD4+ naive, central memory, regulatory and stem cell-like memory cells was performed via CD45RO/CCR7/CD25/CD127/CD95/CD27. Only a few counts were recorded for this clone. The antigen remains unidentified. The source of this sequence is a man aged 18 to 29 with type 1 diabetes. Source material: naive CD4+ T cells from blood.

The CDR3 nucleotides read TGTGCCAGCAGCTTACAGGGGTTTTATGGCTACACCTTC. Translation: CASSLQGFYGYTF. The rearrangement uses TRBV13 and TRBJ1-2; tentatively, D is TRBD1 (6 bases). This CDR3 contains 13 residues. From germline, CDR1 is PRHDT and CDR2 FYEKMQ (reference sequence). The germline V and J ends were trimmed by 2 bases and 5 bases, with 9 bases remaining between them.